The 22 T cell receptor beta chains reported below all come from one sample, sequenced in a study of cytomegalovirus exposure and HLA in healthy donors. TCRdb's copy holds only in-frame clones and misses some; the assay was immunoSEQ multiplex PCR. The sample lists 85,000 to 120,000 clones, about 95% occurring once. Material: PBMCs. The receptor set was obtained from a young woman in good health and CMV-seronegative.

The V gene is TRBV11-2, the J gene TRBJ2-1, with 9 bases fitting TRBD2. Germline V gene lookup returns CDR1 SGHAT and CDR2 FQNNGV. CDR3 length equals 16 residues. J gave up 2 bases and V 5 bases, and 7 bases lay outside the gene matches. The CDR3 DNA sequence: TGTGCCAGCAGCCCCAGCGGGGGGCTACCCTACAATGAGCAGTTCTTC. Translating it yields CASSPSGGLPYNEQFF.

The chain joins TRBV2 to TRBJ2-2, with D possibly matching TRBD1 (5 bases). The length of the CDR3 is 11 residues. From germline, CDR1 is SNHLY and CDR2 FYNNEI. Trimming stripped 10 bases from V and 7 bases from J, with 10 bases between. The CDR3, as DNA: TGTGCCATAACAGGTCACGGGGAGCTGTTTTTT. It translates to CAITGHGELFF.

The chain has TRBV5-1 and TRBJ2-3; 7 nucleotides agree with TRBD1. The junction had 5 bases not matched to a gene; V was cut back by 6 bases and J by 1 base. Per germline, CDR1 SGHRS and CDR2 YFSETQ. The CDR3 consists of 14 residues. CDR3 residues: CASKGAVRTDTQYF. The DNA for the CDR3 is TGCGCCAGCAAGGGGGCGGTTCGCACAGATACGCAGTATTTT.

DNA for the CDR3: TGTGCCAGCAGTCTAGCGGTAACCGGGGAGCTGTTTTTT. It is translated as CASSLAVTGELFF. This chain links TRBV2 with TRBJ2-2; 7 nucleotides agree with TRBD2. Germline V gene data show CDR1 as SNHLY and CDR2 as FYNNEI. The J segment lost 5 bases and the V segment lost 5 bases, leaving 2 bases of the junction unmatched. This CDR3 has 13 residues.

This CDR3 is CASSPEQGRGGELFF. The CDR3 bases are TGTGCCAGCAGCCCGGAACAGGGAAGGGGCGGGGAGCTGTTTTTT. This chain uses TRBV5-6 with TRBJ2-2, with D possibly TRBD1 on 6 matching bases. The CDR3 runs 15 residues. CDR1 SGHDT and CDR2 YYEEEE come from the germline V gene. Trimming cost V 4 bases and J 7 bases, with 17 bases left between them.

The V and J genes are TRBV23-1 and TRBJ1-5, with D possibly being TRBD1 (6 bases). TRBV23-1 is marked as an open reading frame, function uncertain. The V end was cut by 4 bases, the J end by 4 bases, with 20 bases between. The CDR3 sequence is 17 residues long. CDR3 protein: CASSLQGLINDNQPQHF. CDR3 nucleotides: TGCGCCAGCAGTCTGCAGGGGTTAATTAATGATAATCAGCCCCAGCATTTT.

The chain links TRBV5-6 to TRBJ1-5; 9 nucleotides line up with TRBD1. Trimming cost V 3 bases and J 4 bases; bases outside gene matches: 8. This CDR3 spans 16 amino acids. Germline V gene sequence: CDR1 SGHDT, CDR2 YYEEEE. CDR3 DNA: TGTGCCAGCAGCTGGGGAGGACAGGGGATGAATCAGCCCCAGCATTTT. Encoded protein: CASSWGGQGMNQPQHF.

The chain is built from TRBV5-1 and TRBJ2-3, with TRBD2 identical over 10 bases. Germline-derived CDR1 and CDR2 are SGHRS and YFSETQ. The CDR3 sequence is 17 residues long. J gave up 0 bases and V 7 bases, and 11 bases lay outside the gene matches. CDR3 nucleotides: TGCGCCAGCCGAACGACTAGCGGGTACACTAGCACAGATACGCAGTATTTT. It encodes CASRTTSGYTSTDTQYF.

J is TRBJ1-2 and V is TRBV7-9; D uncertain. The germline V gene encodes CDR1 SEHNR and CDR2 FQNEAQ (reference sequence). V gave up 5 bases and J gave up 1 base, with 8 bases separating them. CDR3 size: 13 residues. The CDR3 nucleotides read TGTGCCAGCAGCCCCTATGATAACTATGGCTACACCTTC. Translated, it gives CASSPYDNYGYTF.

The chain recombines TRBV27 with TRBJ2-3; TRBD2 is a possible D gene (6 bases). Trimming left V 6 bases short and J 8 bases short, with 18 bases between. The CDR3 has 14 amino acids. In germline, CDR1 is MNHEY, CDR2 SMNVEV (reference sequence). CDR3 residues: CASRTPGLVLTQYF. The CDR3, as DNA: TGTGCCAGCAGAACACCGGGACTCGTACTTACGCAGTATTTT.

The J gene is TRBJ2-3, the V gene TRBV18; 7 bases line up with TRBD2. Germline CDR1 is KGHSH and CDR2 is LQKENI. The CDR3 is made up of 15 amino acids. Trimming at V came to 3 bases and at J to 5 bases, leaving 8 bases not matched to a gene. The CDR3 region is CASSPASGVIDTQYF. CDR3 coding DNA: TGTGCCAGCTCACCGGCCAGCGGGGTCATAGATACGCAGTATTTT.

The rearrangement uses TRBV2 and TRBJ2-2; 13 bases agree with TRBD2. Germline V gene data show CDR1 as SNHLY and CDR2 as FYNNEI. The CDR3 is made up of 15 amino acids. Losses at the gene ends were 7 bases for V and 7 bases for J; bases not matched to a gene: 6. For the CDR3, the DNA is TGTGCCAGCATTTGGACTAGCGGGAGCGGCGGGGAGCTGTTTTTT. It yields the protein CASIWTSGSGGELFF.

The V and J genes are TRBV5-1 and TRBJ2-7; 10 bases are shared with TRBD1. After removal of 4 bases from V and 4 bases from J, the junction contained 8 bases not matched to a gene. The CDR3 spans 15 residues. The germline gives CDR1 SGHRS, CDR2 YFSETQ. CDR3 in DNA: TGCGCCAGCAGCAGGGGGACAGGGGAAGTTTACGAGCAGTACTTC. Translating gives CASSRGTGEVYEQYF.

J is TRBJ2-1 and V is TRBV6-1; TRBD2 matches 10 bases. The CDR3 totals 15 residues. The V gene's germline CDR1 is MNHNS and CDR2 SASEGT. Trimming took 6 bases from V and 4 from J; bases not matched to a gene: 6. DNA of the CDR3: TGTGCCAGCAGATTAGCGGGAGGTGCTTACAATGAGCAGTTCTTC. Translation: CASRLAGGAYNEQFF.

The chain links TRBV7-8 to TRBJ1-3; the match to TRBD1 covers 8 bases. The CDR3 is 16 amino acids. Looked up from germline, CDR1 is SGHVS and CDR2 is FQNEAQ. Germline trimming cut 5 bases from V and 0 bases from J; bases unmatched to any gene: 6. The CDR3 sequence is CASSPQGQASGNTIYF. CDR3 coding DNA: TGTGCCAGCAGCCCGCAGGGACAGGCCTCTGGAAACACCATATATTTT.

This chain joins TRBV27 and TRBJ2-7, with TRBD2 identical over 8 bases. The CDR3 sequence is 14 residues long. Trimming cost V 6 bases and J 3 bases; bases outside gene matches: 7. Germline V lookup: CDR1 MNHEY, CDR2 SMNVEV (reference sequence). For the CDR3, the DNA is TGTGCCAGCAGCCGAAGCGGGAGCGGCTACGAGCAGTACTTC. Translation: CASSRSGSGYEQYF.

This chain links TRBV19 with TRBJ1-4; TRBD1 is a possible D gene (6 bases). The CDR3 sequence is 20 residues long. Trimming cost V 3 bases and J 2 bases, with 25 bases left between them. From germline, CDR1 is LNHDA and CDR2 SQIVND (reference sequence). The CDR3 reads CASSIFAPADRRVTNEKLFF. In nucleotides, the CDR3 is TGTGCCAGTAGTATTTTTGCCCCCGCCGACAGGCGCGTCACTAATGAAAAACTGTTTTTT.

The genes are TRBV5-6 and TRBJ1-2; 9 bases are shared with TRBD1. The junction had 11 bases not matched to a gene; V was cut back by 4 bases and J by 4 bases. Germline V gene data show CDR1 as SGHDT and CDR2 as YYEEEE. The CDR3 loop spans 16 amino acids. CDR3 residues: CASSLVRTGDSYGYTF. The CDR3 nucleotides are TGTGCCAGCAGCCTGGTAAGGACAGGGGATTCCTATGGCTACACCTTC.

The chain links TRBV9 to TRBJ2-5; 7 positions agree with TRBD1. V trimming: 3 bases; J trimming: 4 bases; junction bases outside the gene matches: 6. Germline lookup yields CDR1 SGDLS and CDR2 YYNGEE. This CDR3 comprises 14 residues. CDR3 protein: CASSASTGPETQYF. In nucleotides, the CDR3 is TGTGCCAGCAGCGCCTCGACAGGGCCAGAGACCCAGTACTTC.

J is TRBJ2-2 and V is TRBV27; TRBD2 matches at 13 bases. Germline assignment: CDR1 MNHEY and CDR2 SMNVEV (reference sequence). The CDR3 runs 16 residues. V gave up 7 bases and J gave up 5 bases; unmatched junction bases: 7. In DNA form, the CDR3 reads TGTGCCAGCACTCTATCGGGACTAGCGGGAACCGGGGAGCTGTTTTTT. It is translated as CASTLSGLAGTGELFF.

This chain joins TRBV29-1 and TRBJ2-1, with TRBD2 matching 8 bases. This CDR3 spans 16 amino acids. The germline gives CDR1 SQVTM, CDR2 ANQGSEA. V gave up 0 bases and J gave up 0 bases; unmatched junction bases: 4. CDR3 amino acids: CSVEEGGTSSYNEQFF. CDR3 coding DNA: TGCAGCGTTGAAGAGGGCGGGACTAGCTCCTACAATGAGCAGTTCTTC.

This chain joins TRBV7-2 and TRBJ2-2; D ambiguous. The CDR3 totals 18 residues. V was trimmed by 1 base and J by 2 bases, leaving 17 bases between them. CDR1 is SGHTA and CDR2 is FQGNSA in the germline V gene. The DNA for the CDR3 is TGTGCCAGCAGCTTAGAGGCAGGCCTAATCTCCAACACCGGGGAGCTGTTTTTT. This gives the protein CASSLEAGLISNTGELFF.